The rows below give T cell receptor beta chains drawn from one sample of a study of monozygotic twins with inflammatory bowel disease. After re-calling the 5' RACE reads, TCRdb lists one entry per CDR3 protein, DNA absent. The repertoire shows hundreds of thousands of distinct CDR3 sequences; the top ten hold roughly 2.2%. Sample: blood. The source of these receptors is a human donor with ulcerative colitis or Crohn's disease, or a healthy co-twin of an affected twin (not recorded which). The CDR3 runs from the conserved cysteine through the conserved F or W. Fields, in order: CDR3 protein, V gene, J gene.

CDR3 protein: CASSLFKGTIYF; V gene: TRBV12-3/TRBV12-4; J gene: TRBJ1-3
CDR3 protein: CASNPGANTEAFF; V gene: TRBV12-3/TRBV12-4; J gene: TRBJ1-1
CDR3 protein: CASSPPGGQGAEAFF; V gene: TRBV18; J gene: TRBJ1-1
CDR3 protein: CASSISAPIYNEQFF; V gene: TRBV19; J gene: TRBJ2-1
CDR3 protein: CSAWSGIYEQYF; V gene: TRBV20-1; J gene: TRBJ2-7
CDR3 protein: CAIRPRQETTGELFF; V gene: TRBV10-3; J gene: TRBJ2-2
CDR3 protein: CASSPGTGGDYGYTF; V gene: TRBV3-1; J gene: TRBJ1-2
CDR3 protein: CSVQTSGRYEQYF; V gene: TRBV29-1; J gene: TRBJ2-7
CDR3 protein: CASSDGTPAGANVLTF; V gene: TRBV6-1; J gene: TRBJ2-6
CDR3 protein: CSVVRTGGNEQFF; V gene: TRBV29-1; J gene: TRBJ2-1
CDR3 protein: CASSPLWRGELFF; V gene: TRBV6-5; J gene: TRBJ2-2
CDR3 protein: CASVGGPGLNTEAFF; V gene: TRBV7-9; J gene: TRBJ1-1
CDR3 protein: CSAREHGSGRAGEQFF; V gene: TRBV20-1; J gene: TRBJ2-1
CDR3 protein: CASSLRTGSYEQYF; V gene: TRBV7-2; J gene: TRBJ2-7
CDR3 protein: CSAVRQGRETQYF; V gene: TRBV20-1; J gene: TRBJ2-5
CDR3 protein: CASSLGGSLVDTQYF; V gene: TRBV12-3/TRBV12-4; J gene: TRBJ2-3
CDR3 protein: CASSQVLGDTQYF; V gene: TRBV4-2; J gene: TRBJ2-3
CDR3 protein: CASSKAFNTEAFF; V gene: TRBV19; J gene: TRBJ1-1
CDR3 protein: CSVEDGGDTQYF; V gene: TRBV29-1; J gene: TRBJ2-3
CDR3 protein: CASRKGGDEQYF; V gene: TRBV7-9; J gene: TRBJ2-7
CDR3 protein: CASSRWGTEAFF; V gene: TRBV7-2; J gene: TRBJ1-1
CDR3 protein: CASAAAGAFSGNTIYF; V gene: TRBV5-1; J gene: TRBJ1-3
CDR3 protein: CASSPLRETQYF; V gene: TRBV18; J gene: TRBJ2-5
CDR3 protein: CASSLSRGAVTDTQYF; V gene: TRBV5-4; J gene: TRBJ2-3
CDR3 protein: CASSQEGTSGRRFF; V gene: TRBV3-1; J gene: TRBJ2-1
CDR3 protein: CASSLGALDTQYF; V gene: TRBV7-7; J gene: TRBJ2-3
CDR3 protein: CASSLGQPRSNQPQHF; V gene: TRBV27; J gene: TRBJ1-5
CDR3 protein: CATSMTGLGDQPQHF; V gene: TRBV15; J gene: TRBJ1-5
CDR3 protein: CASSEGDRVAGANVLTF; V gene: TRBV6-1; J gene: TRBJ2-6
CDR3 protein: CASSQGSDYEQYF; V gene: TRBV6-5; J gene: TRBJ2-7
CDR3 protein: CSAWGNVLNTEAFF; V gene: TRBV29-1; J gene: TRBJ1-1
CDR3 protein: CASSLAVAGTGSEAFF; V gene: TRBV5-1; J gene: TRBJ1-1
CDR3 protein: CASTRDRTGELFF; V gene: TRBV12-3/TRBV12-4; J gene: TRBJ2-2
CDR3 protein: CASSSWEGRETQYF; V gene: TRBV7-8; J gene: TRBJ2-5
CDR3 protein: CAISGSPGTGIEAFF; V gene: TRBV10-3; J gene: TRBJ1-1
CDR3 protein: CASSSGERTDTQYF; V gene: TRBV5-1; J gene: TRBJ2-3
CDR3 protein: CASSSPALAPTYNEQFF; V gene: TRBV7-9; J gene: TRBJ2-1
CDR3 protein: CASSEGQERNQPQHF; V gene: TRBV6-1; J gene: TRBJ1-5
CDR3 protein: CASSLARDRGRSYEQYF; V gene: TRBV7-8; J gene: TRBJ2-7
CDR3 protein: CASSLRSIRTGGRGTEAFF; V gene: TRBV11-2; J gene: TRBJ1-1
CDR3 protein: CSVEGSQQGSSYEQYF; V gene: TRBV29-1; J gene: TRBJ2-7
CDR3 protein: CASSRLEQQFF; V gene: TRBV7-2; J gene: TRBJ2-1
CDR3 protein: CASSRDRGDTEAFF; V gene: TRBV7-6; J gene: TRBJ1-1
CDR3 protein: CASSVIAGGVQETQYF; V gene: TRBV7-9; J gene: TRBJ2-5
CDR3 protein: CASSAGTGVDTQYF; V gene: TRBV6-4; J gene: TRBJ2-3